This passage covers 18 T cell receptor beta chains from one sample sequenced in a study of neoadjuvant anti-PD-1 for oral cavity cancer. TCRdb's copy holds only in-frame clones and misses some; the assay was immunoSEQ multiplex PCR. The data contain some 61,000 clones, about 85% of them singletons. Time point of the sample: after neoadjuvant nivolumab, at surgical resection. This sample comprised PBMCs, obtained after nivolumab (anti-PD-1) treatment. Source of these receptors: a person between 35 and 79 years old with oral cavity squamous cell carcinoma.

This chain joins TRBV6-5 and TRBJ2-2, with TRBD1 identical over 7 bases. V lost 2 bases, J lost 4 bases, and 4 bases stayed unmatched. Germline-derived CDR1 and CDR2 are MNHEY and SVGAGI. There are 15 residues in the CDR3. CDR3 in amino acids: CASSYEQGSTGELFF. Written as DNA, the CDR3 is TGTGCCAGCAGTTACGAACAGGGGAGCACCGGGGAGCTGTTTTTT.

The chain uses TRBV2 and TRBJ1-5; no clear D. V was pared by 6 bases and J by 3 bases, with 9 bases between. Germline V lookup: CDR1 SNHLY, CDR2 FYNNEI. This CDR3 is 13 amino acids long. DNA of the CDR3: TGTGCCAGCAGGCCACCTCTCAATCAGCCCCAGCATTTT. Translated, it gives CASRPPLNQPQHF.

J is TRBJ2-7 and V is TRBV30; D may be TRBD1 (6 bases). CDR1 is GTSNPN, CDR2 SVGIG, per germline (reference sequence). Trimming removed 8 bases from V and 5 bases from J, with 19 bases in between. The CDR3 has 13 residues. The CDR3 sequence: CAHTRRGADEQYF. DNA of the CDR3: TGTGCCCATACCCGCAGGGGAGCGGACGAGCAGTACTTC.

This clone was observed a few times. This rearrangement joins TRBV10-1 to TRBJ2-1; perhaps TRBD2 as D (6 bases). The germline V gene encodes CDR1 WNHNN and CDR2 SYGVQD (reference sequence). The V end was cut by 2 bases, the J end by 7 bases, with 12 bases between. The CDR3 is made up of 14 amino acids. CDR3 coding DNA: TGCGCCAGCAGTGAGGGTGGGGGGTGGAATGAGCAGTTCTTC. It codes for CASSEGGGWNEQFF.

The chain combines TRBV5-5 with TRBJ1-2; D uncertain. CDR1 SGHKS and CDR2 YYEKEE come from the germline V gene (reference sequence). The CDR3 spans 14 residues. The V gene lost 4 bases and the J gene lost 5 bases, with 15 bases spanning the gap. DNA of the CDR3: TGTGCCAGCAGCCTTACAGAGACCCCATATGGCTACACCTTC. Residues: CASSLTETPYGYTF.

This rearrangement joins TRBV7-2 to TRBJ2-1; TRBD2 agrees at 11 bases. Germline V lookup: CDR1 SGHTA, CDR2 FQGNSA. V lost 6 bases, J lost 7 bases, and 8 bases stayed unmatched. The CDR3 contains 15 residues. The CDR3 DNA follows: TGTGCCAGCAGTCTACTAGCGGGAGTAAGTAATGAGCAGTTCTTC. Translating gives CASSLLAGVSNEQFF.

The chain is built from TRBV6-1 and TRBJ2-3; D ambiguous. CDR3 length: 14 residues. V lost 0 bases and J 1 base, leaving 5 bases between the germline ends. The germline CDR1 and CDR2 sequences are MNHNS and SASEGT. CDR3 sequence (DNA): TGTGCCAGCAGTGAAGCCCAGGGCACAGATACGCAGTATTTT. Translation gives CASSEAQGTDTQYF.

This clone has a single count. The rearrangement links TRBV5-6 to TRBJ2-4; possible D gene TRBD2, 5 bases. V was cut by 0 bases and J by 6 bases, with 13 bases left in between. CDR3 length equals 15 residues. Germline loops: CDR1 SGHDT, CDR2 YYEEEE. CDR3 amino acids: CASSLVTGMGNIQYF. The CDR3 DNA is TGTGCCAGCAGCTTGGTAACGGGAATGGGAAACATTCAGTACTTC.

The chain couples TRBV19 to TRBJ2-3; the D gene could be TRBD1 or TRBD2 (5 bases each). Trimming left V 4 bases short and J 3 bases short, with 11 bases between. This CDR3 region has 14 residues. Germline CDR1 and CDR2: LNHDA and SQIVND (reference sequence). The CDR3 coding sequence is TGTGCCAGTAGTAAAGAGGGGCAGACAGATACGCAGTATTTT. As protein: CASSKEGQTDTQYF.

The chain recombines TRBV27 with TRBJ1-2, with TRBD1 identical over 11 bases. The CDR3 runs to 15 residues. V trimming: 5 bases; J trimming: 2 bases; junction bases outside the gene matches: 4. CDR1 and CDR2 from the germline V gene are MNHEY and SMNVEV (reference sequence). The CDR3 sequence: CASSIGQGANYGYTF. The CDR3 DNA reads TGTGCCAGCAGTATCGGACAGGGGGCCAACTATGGCTACACCTTC.

This chain joins TRBV21-1 and TRBJ2-3; the D segment call TRBD1 is taken from the table without a DNA check. TRBV21-1 represents a pseudogene. The CDR3 is 18 residues long. The DNA for the CDR3 is TGTGCCAGCATGCTGGGACAGGGGAAGAGTACTAGCACAGATACGCAGTATTTT. Residues: CASMLGQGKSTSTDTQYF.

The chain couples TRBV5-4 to TRBJ2-1; 16 bases fit TRBD2. J gave up 3 bases and V 4 bases, and 7 bases lay outside the gene matches. Germline-derived CDR1 and CDR2 are SGHNT and YYREEE (reference sequence). CDR3 length: 18 amino acids. The CDR3 DNA reads as TGTGCCAGCAGCACCGGTGGGACTAGCGGGAGGGGCTACAATGAGCAGTTCTTC. Its protein product is CASSTGGTSGRGYNEQFF.

This chain links TRBV6-5 with TRBJ1-2, with TRBD1 as a possible D gene (5 bases). This CDR3 region has 15 residues. V was cut by 5 bases and J by 4 bases, with 17 bases left in between. Germline V gives CDR1 MNHEY, CDR2 SVGAGI. CDR3 amino acids: CASSPDAQGSYGYTF. In DNA form, the CDR3 reads TGTGCCAGCAGTCCCGATGCGCAGGGTAGCTATGGCTACACCTTC.

This chain uses TRBV19 with TRBJ2-2; 15 bases agree with TRBD2. The CDR3 length is 17 residues. Germline CDR1 reads LNHDA; CDR2 reads SQIVND (reference sequence). V lost 6 bases, J lost 5 bases, and 7 bases stayed unmatched. CDR3 sequence: CASSGLAGGPRTGELFF. The CDR3 bases are TGTGCCAGTAGCGGACTAGCGGGAGGGCCGAGGACCGGGGAGCTGTTTTTT. The full variable domain, its missing parts supplied by reference TRBV19 and TRBJ2-2, is DGGITQSPKYLFRKEGQNVTLSCEQNLNHDAMYWYRQDPGQGLRLIYYSQIVNDFQKGDIAEGYSVSREKKESFPLTVTSAQKNPTAFYLCASSGLAGGPRTGELFFGEGSRLTVL.

The chain uses TRBV7-3 and TRBJ2-3; unclear D gene. Germline CDR1 SGHTA, CDR2 FQGTGA. CDR3 length: 13 amino acids. V was cut by 2 bases and J by 2 bases, with 5 bases left in between. The CDR3 DNA reads as TGTGCCAGCAGCTTAGGCTACACAGATACGCAGTATTTT. Translating it yields CASSLGYTDTQYF.

The V gene is TRBV30, the J gene TRBJ1-1; D is uncertain. The V and J ends lost 2 bases and 1 base respectively, with 8 bases between them. The CDR3 loop spans 13 amino acids. The germline V gene has CDR1 GTSNPN and CDR2 SVGIG (reference sequence). CDR3 DNA: TGTGCCTGGAGTCGGGAGGGGAACACTGAAGCTTTCTTT. Its protein is CAWSREGNTEAFF.

The chain carries TRBV5-8 and TRBJ1-1; D unresolved. The CDR3 consists of 14 residues. Germline V gene lookup returns CDR1 SGHTS and CDR2 YDEGEE. Trimming took 4 bases from V and 1 from J, leaving 11 bases between them. The DNA of the CDR3 is TGTGCCAGCAGCGACATCGGAGGGAACACTGAAGCTTTCTTT. It specifies CASSDIGGNTEAFF.

The chain combines TRBV28 with TRBJ2-6; D not certain. Deletions cut 5 bases from V and 0 bases from J, with 11 bases between. Germline CDR1 and CDR2: MDHEN and SYDVKM. The CDR3 sequence is 16 residues long. The CDR3 spells CASSPQASSGANVLTF. Written as DNA, the CDR3 is TGTGCCAGCAGTCCCCAGGCTAGCTCTGGGGCCAACGTCCTGACTTTC.